This TCR beta chain was sequenced in a study of T cells expressing NK-cell markers. Study details: Repertoire data for TCR beta were derived from sorted T cells (CD3+CD56+NKG2C+, CD3+CD56+NKG2C- and CD3+CD56-NKG2C+). Most of the eight sequenced donors tested HCMV-seropositive; one tested seronegative.

The germline gives CDR1 MNHEY, CDR2 SVGAGI. The CDR3 has 13 residues. On this clonotype itself: Its specificity is unknown.

General study points: There remained a lack of clarity about HCMV specificity of expanded NKG2C+ T cell clones.

Reanalyzing the 5' RACE reads, TCRdb keeps one entry per CDR3 protein, without DNA. The repertoire table contains 150,000 to 180,000 distinct CDR3 sequences. The chain joins TRBV6-5 to TRBJ2-1. The source is a woman aged 45-60 years in good health. The specimen was blood T cells: a sorted CD56 or NKG2C T cell subset, CD4+ or CD8+ T cells, or bulk PBMC T cells (not recorded which). The CDR3 protein is CASSYSTGAEQFF.